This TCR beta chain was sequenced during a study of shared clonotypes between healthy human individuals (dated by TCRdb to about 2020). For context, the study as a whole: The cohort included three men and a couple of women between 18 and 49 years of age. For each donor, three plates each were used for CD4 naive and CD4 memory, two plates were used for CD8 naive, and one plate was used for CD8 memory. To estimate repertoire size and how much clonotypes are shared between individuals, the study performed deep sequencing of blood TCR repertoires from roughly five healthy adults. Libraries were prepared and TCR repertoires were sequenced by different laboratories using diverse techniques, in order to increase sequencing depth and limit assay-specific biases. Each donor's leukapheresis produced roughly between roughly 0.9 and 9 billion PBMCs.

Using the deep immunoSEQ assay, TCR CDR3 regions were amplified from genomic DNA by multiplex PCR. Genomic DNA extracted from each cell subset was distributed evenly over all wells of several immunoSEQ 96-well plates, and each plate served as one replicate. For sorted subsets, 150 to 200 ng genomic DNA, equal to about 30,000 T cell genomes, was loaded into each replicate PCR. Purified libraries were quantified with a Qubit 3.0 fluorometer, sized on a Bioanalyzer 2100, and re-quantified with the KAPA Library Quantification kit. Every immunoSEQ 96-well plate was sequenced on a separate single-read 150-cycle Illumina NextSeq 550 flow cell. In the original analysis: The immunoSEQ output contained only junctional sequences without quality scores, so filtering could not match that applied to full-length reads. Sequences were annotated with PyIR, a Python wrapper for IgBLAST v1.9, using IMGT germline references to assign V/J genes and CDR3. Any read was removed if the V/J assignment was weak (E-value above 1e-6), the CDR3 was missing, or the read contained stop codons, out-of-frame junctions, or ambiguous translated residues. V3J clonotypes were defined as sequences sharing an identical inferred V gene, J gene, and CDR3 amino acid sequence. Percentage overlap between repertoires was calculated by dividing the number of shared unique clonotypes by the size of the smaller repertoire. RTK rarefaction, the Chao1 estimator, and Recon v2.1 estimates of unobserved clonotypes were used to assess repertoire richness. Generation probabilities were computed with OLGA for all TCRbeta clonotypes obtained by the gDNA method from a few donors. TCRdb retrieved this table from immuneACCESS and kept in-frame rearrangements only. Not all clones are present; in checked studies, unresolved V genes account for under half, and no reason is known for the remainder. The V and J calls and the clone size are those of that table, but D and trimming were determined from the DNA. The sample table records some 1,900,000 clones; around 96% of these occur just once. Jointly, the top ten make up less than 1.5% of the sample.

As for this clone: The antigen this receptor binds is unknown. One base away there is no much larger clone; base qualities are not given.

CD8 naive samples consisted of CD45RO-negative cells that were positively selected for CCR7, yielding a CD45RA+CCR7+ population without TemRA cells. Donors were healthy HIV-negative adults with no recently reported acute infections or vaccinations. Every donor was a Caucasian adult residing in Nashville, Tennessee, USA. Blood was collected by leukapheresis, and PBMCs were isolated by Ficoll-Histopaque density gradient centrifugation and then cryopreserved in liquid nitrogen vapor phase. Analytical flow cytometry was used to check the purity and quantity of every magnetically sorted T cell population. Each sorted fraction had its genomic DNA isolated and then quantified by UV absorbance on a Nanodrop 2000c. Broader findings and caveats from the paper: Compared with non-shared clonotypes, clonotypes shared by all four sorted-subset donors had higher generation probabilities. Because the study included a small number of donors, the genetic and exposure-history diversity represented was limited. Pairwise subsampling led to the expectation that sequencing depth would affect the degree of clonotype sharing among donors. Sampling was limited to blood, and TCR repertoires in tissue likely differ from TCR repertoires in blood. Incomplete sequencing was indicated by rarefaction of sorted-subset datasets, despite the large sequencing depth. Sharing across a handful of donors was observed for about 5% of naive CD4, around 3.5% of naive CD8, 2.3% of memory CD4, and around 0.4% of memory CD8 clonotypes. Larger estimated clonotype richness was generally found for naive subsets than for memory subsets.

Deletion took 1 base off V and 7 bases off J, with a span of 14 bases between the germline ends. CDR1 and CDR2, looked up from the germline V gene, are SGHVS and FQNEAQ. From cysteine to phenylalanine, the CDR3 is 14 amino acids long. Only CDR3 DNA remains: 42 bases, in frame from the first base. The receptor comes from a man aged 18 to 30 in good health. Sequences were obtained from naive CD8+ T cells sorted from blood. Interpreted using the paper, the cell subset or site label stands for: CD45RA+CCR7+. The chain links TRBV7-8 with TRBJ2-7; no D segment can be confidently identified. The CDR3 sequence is CASSLVDTAWEQYF. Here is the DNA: TGTGCCAGCAGCTTAGTAGACACTGCGTGGGAGCAGTACTTC.